Included here is one T cell receptor (beta chain) sequence, with context. The CDR3 has 15 amino acids. The V and J ends lost 4 bases and 13 bases, in that order; junction bases with no gene match: 13. Germline V gene lookup returns CDR1 LNHNV and CDR2 YYDKDF (reference sequence). Produced via immunoSEQ multiplex PCR; TCRdb's table is partial and in-frame only. The sample shows 250,000 to 350,000 clones, 80% to 90% of them seen only once. This entry is derived from a study of blood T cell repertoires in COVID-19. Sequencing was done on a sample of peripheral blood. This receptor was obtained from a man younger than 40 with acute or convalescent COVID-19. This chain uses TRBV15 with TRBJ2-1, with 10 positions matching TRBD2. DNA for the CDR3: TGTGCCACCAGCACCCCACGACTAGCGGGTGTTGTTCAGTTCTTC. Its protein product is CATSTPRLAGVVQFF.